This T cell receptor beta chain comes out of a study of T cells expressing NK-cell markers. Study in general: Sorted CD3+CD56+NKG2C+, CD3+CD56+NKG2C- and CD3+CD56-NKG2C+ T cells provided the TCR beta repertoires. Regarding the study as a whole: These clonotypes, the leaders elsewhere, also led the CD3+CD56-NKG2C+ fraction in four donors. It was still unclear whether expanded NKG2C+ T cell clones were HCMV specific.

The cDNA for TCR beta came from 5'RACE template switching with UMIs. TCRdb reprocessed the 5' RACE reads and keeps a single row for each CDR3 protein, giving no DNA. This sample's clone table lists 130,000 to 150,000 distinct CDR3 sequences. For this clonotype: No antigen is known for it.

The sample consisted of blood T cells: a sorted CD56 or NKG2C T cell subset, CD4+ or CD8+ T cells, or bulk PBMC T cells (not recorded which). The receptor was isolated from a man younger than 35 in good health.

The CDR3 protein is CAYPSGNTDTQYF. J is TRBJ2-3 and V is TRBV2; TCRdb designates TRBD2, a call that cannot be tested without DNA. This CDR3 spans 13 amino acids. Germline V gives CDR1 SNHLY, CDR2 FYNNEI.